These T cell receptor beta chains were read from a single sample in a study of neoadjuvant anti-PD-1 for oral cavity cancer. Libraries were prepared by immunoSEQ multiplex PCR; TCRdb keeps only in-frame clonotypes and omits some of them. Among 14,000 or so clones listed, 65% were seen once. The sequencing used PBMCs, collected before nivolumab (anti-PD-1) treatment. The receptors originated from a person aged 35-79 years with oral cavity squamous cell carcinoma. Each CDR3 is given with its conserved first and last residue. The order of the fields is D gene, clone size, V gene, J gene, CDR3 protein, CDR3 DNA. D genes are given only for firm matches. Clone size is stated in some rows and not others, as once, few, many or a class when expanded.

.	few	TRBV30	TRBJ1-1	CAWSFAPDGTEAFF	TGTGCCTGGAGTTTTGCGCCGGACGGCACTGAAGCTTTCTTT
TRBD1	.	TRBV29-1	TRBJ1-2	CSVVQQGAGYGYTF	TGCAGCGTTGTGCAACAGGGGGCCGGCTATGGCTACACCTTC
TRBD1	.	TRBV5-1	TRBJ2-1	CASSTLGTEVSNYEQFF	TGCGCCAGCAGCACGCTAGGGACAGAAGTAAGCAACTATGAGCAGTTCTTC
TRBD2	once	TRBV5-1	TRBJ2-7	CASSLMTSGGSSYEQYF	TGCGCCAGCAGCTTGATGACTAGCGGGGGATCCTCCTACGAGCAGTACTTC
TRBD1	.	TRBV2	TRBJ2-1	CASRLGQGEYNEQFF	TGTGCCAGCAGACTCGGACAGGGGGAATACAATGAGCAGTTCTTC
.	few	TRBV5-6	TRBJ1-2	CASGGLEGNYGYTF	TGTGCCAGCGGAGGGCTGGAGGGTAACTATGGCTACACCTTC
.	.	TRBV4-1	TRBJ1-4	CASSRGINEKLFF	TGCGCCAGCAGCCGGGGCATTAATGAAAAACTGTTTTTT
.	.	TRBV30	TRBJ1-2	CAWSVQRGHYGYTF	TGTGCCTGGAGTGTACAGCGGGGCCACTATGGCTACACCTTC
TRBD2	.	TRBV27	TRBJ2-3	CASSFSGVYTDTQYF	TGTGCCAGCAGTTTCAGCGGGGTATACACAGATACGCAGTATTTT
.	.	TRBV7-9	TRBJ2-7	CASSPPYERGEQYF	TGTGCCAGCAGCCCCCCCTATGAGAGGGGAGAGCAGTACTTC
TRBD1	.	TRBV5-1	TRBJ1-6	CASSLVGTGVNSPLHF	TGCGCCAGCAGCTTGGTCGGGACAGGGGTTAATTCACCCCTCCACTTT
.	.	TRBV11-1	TRBJ1-1	CASSSFAFF	TGTGCCAGCAGCTCTTTTGCTTTCTTT
TRBD1	.	TRBV9	TRBJ1-1	CASSAGQGTTEAFF	TGTGCCAGCAGCGCAGGACAGGGTACCACTGAAGCTTTCTTT
TRBD1	.	TRBV10-3	TRBJ1-5	CAISPTGGRSQPQHF	TGTGCCATCAGTCCCACAGGGGGCCGGAGTCAGCCCCAGCATTTT
.	.	TRBV27	TRBJ1-2	CASSGGTANYGYTF	TGTGCCAGCAGTGGGGGGACCGCGAACTATGGCTACACCTTC
.	.	TRBV5-5	TRBJ1-5	CASSIGWIRNQPQHF	TGTGCCAGCAGCATTGGATGGATCCGCAATCAGCCCCAGCATTTT
.	.	TRBV4-1	TRBJ1-2	CASSQDAARFYGYTF	TGCGCCAGCAGCCAAGACGCCGCGCGTTTCTATGGCTACACCTTC
.	.	TRBV29-1	TRBJ1-2	CSVDAQAYGYTF	TGCAGCGTTGATGCACAGGCGTATGGCTACACCTTC
TRBD1	.	TRBV6-1	TRBJ2-1	CASSDPGQGFNEQFF	TGTGCCAGCAGTGATCCGGGACAGGGGTTTAATGAGCAGTTCTTC
TRBD2	once	TRBV9	TRBJ2-1	CASSVEGGLAGEQFF	TGTGCCAGCAGCGTAGAAGGGGGTCTAGCGGGAGAGCAGTTCTTC
.	.	TRBV30	TRBJ1-5	CAWSVPPSPQHF	TGTGCCTGGAGTGTACCTCCGTCCCCCCAGCATTTT
TRBD2	few	TRBV4-1	TRBJ2-5	CASSLLAWGGSQETQYF	TGCGCCAGCAGCCTGCTCGCCTGGGGCGGGAGCCAAGAGACCCAGTACTTC
TRBD1	few	TRBV27	TRBJ2-7	CASSQDRGPNEQYF	TGTGCCAGCAGCCAGGACAGGGGGCCCAACGAGCAGTACTTC
.	.	TRBV5-8	TRBJ1-5	CASSLEGLGQPQHF	TGTGCCAGCAGCTTGGAAGGTCTCGGTCAGCCCCAGCATTTT
.	.	TRBV14	TRBJ1-1	CASSQGGHLNTEAFF	TGTGCCAGCAGCCAAGGAGGGCACTTGAACACTGAAGCTTTCTTT
.	.	TRBV6-5	TRBJ1-1	CATERGTEAFF	TGTGCCACCGAAAGAGGGACTGAAGCTTTCTTT
TRBD2	.	TRBV15	TRBJ2-7	CATSTGLAGTHEQYF	TGTGCCACCAGCACAGGACTAGCGGGAACCCACGAGCAGTACTTC